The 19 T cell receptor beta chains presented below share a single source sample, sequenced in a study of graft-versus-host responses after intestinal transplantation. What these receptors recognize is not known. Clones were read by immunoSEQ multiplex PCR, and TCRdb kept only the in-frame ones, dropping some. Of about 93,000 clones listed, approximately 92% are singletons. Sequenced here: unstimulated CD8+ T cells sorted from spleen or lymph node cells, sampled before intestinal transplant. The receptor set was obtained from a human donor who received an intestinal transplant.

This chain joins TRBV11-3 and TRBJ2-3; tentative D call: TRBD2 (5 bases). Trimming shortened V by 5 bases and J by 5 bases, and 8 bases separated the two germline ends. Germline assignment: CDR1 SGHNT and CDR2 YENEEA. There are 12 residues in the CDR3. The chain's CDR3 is CASSERGDTQYF. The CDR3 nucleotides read TGTGCCAGCAGCGAACGGGGAGATACGCAGTATTTT.

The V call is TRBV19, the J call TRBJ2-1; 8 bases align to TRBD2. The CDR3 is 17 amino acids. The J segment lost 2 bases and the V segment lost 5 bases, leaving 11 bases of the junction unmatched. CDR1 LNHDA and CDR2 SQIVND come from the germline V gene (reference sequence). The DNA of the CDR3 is TGTGCCAGTAGTTCCCATAGCGGGATGGGAACCTACAATGAGCAGTTCTTC. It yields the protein CASSSHSGMGTYNEQFF.

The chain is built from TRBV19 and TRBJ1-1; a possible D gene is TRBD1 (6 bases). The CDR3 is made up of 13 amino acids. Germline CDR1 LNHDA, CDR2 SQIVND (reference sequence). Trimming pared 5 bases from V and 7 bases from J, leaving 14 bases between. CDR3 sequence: CASSSTGPLEAFF. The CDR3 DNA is TGTGCCAGTAGTTCAACAGGGCCTCTTGAAGCTTTCTTT.

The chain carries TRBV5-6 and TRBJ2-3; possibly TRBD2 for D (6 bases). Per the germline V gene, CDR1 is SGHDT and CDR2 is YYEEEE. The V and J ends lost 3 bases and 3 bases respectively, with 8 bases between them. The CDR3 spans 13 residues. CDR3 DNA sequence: TGTGCCAGCAGCTGGAGCGGGACAGATACGCAGTATTTT. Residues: CASSWSGTDTQYF.

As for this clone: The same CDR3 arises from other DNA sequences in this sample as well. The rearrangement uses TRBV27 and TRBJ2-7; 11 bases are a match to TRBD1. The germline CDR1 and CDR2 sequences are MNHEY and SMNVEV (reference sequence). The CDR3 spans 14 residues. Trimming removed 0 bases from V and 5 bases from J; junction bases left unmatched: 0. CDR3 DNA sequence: TGTGCCAGCAGTTTATCGGACAGGGGGCACGAGCAGTACTTC. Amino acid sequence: CASSLSDRGHEQYF.

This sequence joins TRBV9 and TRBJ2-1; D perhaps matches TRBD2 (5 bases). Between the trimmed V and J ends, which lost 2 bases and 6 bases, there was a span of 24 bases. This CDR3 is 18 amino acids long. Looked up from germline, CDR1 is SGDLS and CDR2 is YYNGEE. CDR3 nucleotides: TGTGCCAGCAGCGTTCCGGGTTCAGGTGAGAGGGTCTCCAATGAGCAGTTCTTC. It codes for CASSVPGSGERVSNEQFF.

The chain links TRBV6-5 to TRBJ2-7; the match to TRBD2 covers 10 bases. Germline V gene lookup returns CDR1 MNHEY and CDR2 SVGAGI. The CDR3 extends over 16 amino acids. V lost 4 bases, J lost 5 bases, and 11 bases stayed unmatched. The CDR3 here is CASSSPPSGSVNEQYF. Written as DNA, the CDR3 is TGTGCCAGCAGTTCCCCACCTAGCGGGAGTGTGAACGAGCAGTACTTC.

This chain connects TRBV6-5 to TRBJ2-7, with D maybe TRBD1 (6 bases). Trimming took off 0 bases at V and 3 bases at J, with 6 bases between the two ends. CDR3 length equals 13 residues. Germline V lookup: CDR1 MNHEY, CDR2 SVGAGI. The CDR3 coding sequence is TGTGCCAGCAGTTACTCACAGGGCTACGAGCAGTACTTC. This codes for CASSYSQGYEQYF.

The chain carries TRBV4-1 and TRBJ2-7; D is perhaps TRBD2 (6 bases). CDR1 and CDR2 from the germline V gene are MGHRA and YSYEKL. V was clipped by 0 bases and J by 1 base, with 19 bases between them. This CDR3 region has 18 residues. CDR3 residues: CASSQEGPLTGTSYEQYF. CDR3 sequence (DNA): TGCGCCAGCAGCCAAGAAGGGCCACTAACGGGGACTTCCTACGAGCAGTACTTC.

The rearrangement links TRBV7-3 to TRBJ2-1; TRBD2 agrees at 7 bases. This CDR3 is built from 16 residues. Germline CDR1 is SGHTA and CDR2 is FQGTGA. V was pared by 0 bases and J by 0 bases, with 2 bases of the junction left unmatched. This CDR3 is CASSLTGGSSYNEQFF. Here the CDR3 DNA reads TGTGCCAGCAGCTTAACCGGGGGGAGCTCCTACAATGAGCAGTTCTTC.

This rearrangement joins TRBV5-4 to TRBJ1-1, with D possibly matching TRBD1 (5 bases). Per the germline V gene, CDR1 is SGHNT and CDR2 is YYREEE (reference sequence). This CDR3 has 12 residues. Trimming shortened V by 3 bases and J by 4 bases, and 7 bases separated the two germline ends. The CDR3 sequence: CASSSGITEAFF. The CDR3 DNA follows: TGTGCCAGCAGCTCAGGGATCACTGAAGCTTTCTTT.

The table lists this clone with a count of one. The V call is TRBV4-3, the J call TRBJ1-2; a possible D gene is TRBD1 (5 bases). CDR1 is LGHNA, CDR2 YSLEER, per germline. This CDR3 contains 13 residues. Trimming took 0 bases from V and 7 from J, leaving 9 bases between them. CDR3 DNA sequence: TGCGCCAGCAGCCAAGACAGGGCAGGTGGCTACACCTTC. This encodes CASSQDRAGGYTF.

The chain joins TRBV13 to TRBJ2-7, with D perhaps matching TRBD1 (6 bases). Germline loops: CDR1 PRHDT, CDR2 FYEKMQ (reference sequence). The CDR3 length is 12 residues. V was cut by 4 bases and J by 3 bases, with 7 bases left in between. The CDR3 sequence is CASSSRGYEQYF. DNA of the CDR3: TGTGCCAGCAGCTCCAGGGGCTACGAGCAGTACTTC.

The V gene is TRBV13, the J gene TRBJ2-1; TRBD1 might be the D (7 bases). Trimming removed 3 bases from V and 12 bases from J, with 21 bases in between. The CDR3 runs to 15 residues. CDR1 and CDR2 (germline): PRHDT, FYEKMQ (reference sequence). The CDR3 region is CASSFRGDSNRSQFF. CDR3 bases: TGTGCCAGCAGCTTCAGGGGGGACTCTAATCGGTCGCAGTTCTTC. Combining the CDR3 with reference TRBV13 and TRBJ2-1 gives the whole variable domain AAGVIQSPRHLIKEKRETATLKCYPIPRHDTVYWYQQGPGQDPQFLISFYEKMQSDKGSIPDRFSAQQFSDYHSELNMSSLELGDSALYFCASSFRGDSNRSQFFGPGTRLTVL.

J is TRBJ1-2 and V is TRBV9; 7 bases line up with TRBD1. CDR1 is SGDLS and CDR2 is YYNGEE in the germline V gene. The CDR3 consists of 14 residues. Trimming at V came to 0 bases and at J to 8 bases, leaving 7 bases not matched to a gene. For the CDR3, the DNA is TGTGCCAGCAGCGTAGGACAGGGACTGGGCGGCTACACCTTC. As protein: CASSVGQGLGGYTF.

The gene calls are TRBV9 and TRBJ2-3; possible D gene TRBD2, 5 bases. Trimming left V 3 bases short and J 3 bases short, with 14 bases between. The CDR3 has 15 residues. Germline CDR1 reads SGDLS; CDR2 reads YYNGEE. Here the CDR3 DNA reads TGTGCCAGCAGCGAATCTCAGGACTCAACAGATACGCAGTATTTT. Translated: CASSESQDSTDTQYF.

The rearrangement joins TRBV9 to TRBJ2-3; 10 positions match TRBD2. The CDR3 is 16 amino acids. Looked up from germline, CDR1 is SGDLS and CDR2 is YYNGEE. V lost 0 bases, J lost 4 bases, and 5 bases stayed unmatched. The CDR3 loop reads CASSVDLAGVSDTQYF. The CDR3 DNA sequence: TGTGCCAGCAGCGTAGATCTAGCGGGAGTATCAGATACGCAGTATTTT.

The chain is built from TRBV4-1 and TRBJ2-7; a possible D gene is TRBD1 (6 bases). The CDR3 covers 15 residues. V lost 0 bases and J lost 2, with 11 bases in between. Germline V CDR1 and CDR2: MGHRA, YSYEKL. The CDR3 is CASSQDWDTTYEQYF. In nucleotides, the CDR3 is TGCGCCAGCAGCCAAGATTGGGACACCACCTACGAGCAGTACTTC.

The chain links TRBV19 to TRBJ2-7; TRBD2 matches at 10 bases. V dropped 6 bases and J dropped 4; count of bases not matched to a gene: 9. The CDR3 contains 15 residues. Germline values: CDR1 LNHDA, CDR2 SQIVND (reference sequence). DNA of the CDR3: TGTGCCAGTAGCTCCTCTAGCGGGGGTTTTTACGAGCAGTACTTC. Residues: CASSSSSGGFYEQYF.